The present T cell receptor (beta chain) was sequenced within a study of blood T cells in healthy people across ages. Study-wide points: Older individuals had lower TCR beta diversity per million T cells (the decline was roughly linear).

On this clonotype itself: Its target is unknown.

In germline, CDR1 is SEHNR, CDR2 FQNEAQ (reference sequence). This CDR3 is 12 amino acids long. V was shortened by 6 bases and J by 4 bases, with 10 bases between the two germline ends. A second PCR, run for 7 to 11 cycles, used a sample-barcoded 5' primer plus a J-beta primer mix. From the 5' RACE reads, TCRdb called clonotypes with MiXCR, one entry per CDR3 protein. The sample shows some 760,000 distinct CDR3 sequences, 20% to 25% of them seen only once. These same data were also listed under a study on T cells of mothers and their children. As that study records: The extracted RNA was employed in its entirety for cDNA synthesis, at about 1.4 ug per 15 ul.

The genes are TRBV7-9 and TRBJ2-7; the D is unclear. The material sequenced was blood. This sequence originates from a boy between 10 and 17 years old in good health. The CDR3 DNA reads TGTGCCAGCAGGCTGGGCGGATACGAGCAGTACTTC. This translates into CASRLGGYEQYF.